This TCR beta chain appears in the sequencing data of a study of blood T cell repertoires in COVID-19. Study-level background: Samples representing acute and convalescent COVID-19 were sourced from the United States, Italy and Spain. T cells, B-cell-depleted T cells, or PBMCs supplied cDNA or gDNA.

Assay used: immunoSEQ multiplex PCR; TCRdb lists only in-frame clones, some missing. The repertoire holds roughly 200,000 clones, with about 83% as singletons. CDR1 and CDR2 (germline): SGDLS, YYNGEE. The CDR3 sequence is 16 residues long. Trimming cost V 0 bases and J 2 bases; bases outside gene matches: 2. This clone was found a few times. The chain couples TRBV9 to TRBJ2-6, with 7 nucleotides matching TRBD1. This clonotype was obtained from a person between 65 and 79 years old with COVID-19, enrolled during active disease. The material sequenced was peripheral blood. The CDR3 protein is CASSVGGGPGANVLTF. The CDR3 bases are TGTGCCAGCAGCGTAGGAGGGGGCCCTGGGGCCAACGTCCTGACTTTC.